This TCR beta chain was captured by sequencing in a study of blood T cells in healthy people across ages (dated by TCRdb to about 2015). Study-level background: Template switching captured roughly one uniquely barcoded TCR beta cDNA molecule per two T cells in model experiments. Using deep sequencing normalized with unique cDNA molecular identifiers, the study measured how TCR beta repertoire diversity changes with age. Four age groups were formed from the donors: young (average roughly 16 years), middle-aged (around 40), aged (about 68) and long-lived (more than 75). Donors of different ages were randomly distributed across sequencing lanes to avoid experimental bias. The study analyzed two additional independent replicas of 1 million unique cDNA reads from the same blood draw for two donors, one aged 18 to 29 and one aged 80 or older. Study-level results and caveats: Estimates of total diversity based on one million sequenced T cells were regarded as lower bounds and as underestimates. Bulk unsorted PBMC profiling prevented conclusive comparison of naive and antigen-experienced compartments. As age increased, observed TCR beta diversity per million T cells dropped in a roughly linear way, and a significant reduction was already evident by age 40. Donor CMV infection status was unknown, potentially confounding age-related changes in expanded clonotypes. Compared with the aged group, the long-lived group had more naive CD4+ T cells, fewer expanded clones and increased TCR diversity, suggesting age selection. The percentage of naive T cells measured by flow cytometry correlated strongly with observed TCR beta diversity.

Systemically healthy Caucasian individuals from Russia, approximately 39 in total and aged roughly 6 to 100 years, were included as donors. Each donor gave about 9.8 milliliters of peripheral blood, drawn into EDTA-treated Vacutainer tubes. PBMCs were isolated by Ficoll-Paque density-gradient centrifugation, with at least 6 million obtained per sample. Trizol reagent was used to extract total RNA from the PBMCs, yielding at least 5.5 micrograms per sample. For every donor, an aliquot of PBMCs went through flow cytometry to measure the percentages of naive CD45RAhigh/CD27high T cells. From the cysteine through the phenylalanine, the CDR3 covers 13 amino acids. Only CDR3 DNA is held: 39 bases, read in frame from base 1. The germline V gene encodes CDR1 DFQATT and CDR2 SNEGSKA (reference sequence). This clonotype appeared a single time. It lacks a known antigen. One base away there is no much larger clone; base qualities are not given.

Preparation of the library involved 5' RACE. TCRdb shows the sequencer as Illumina HiSeq 2500. A second PCR of about 6 to 11 cycles was performed with a sample-barcoded 5' primer and a J-beta primer mix. A template-switch 5' adaptor carrying 12 random nucleotides introduced a unique molecular identifier onto each TCR beta cDNA molecule. Each sample yielded at least 2.5 million CDR3-containing paired-end reads. All of the RNA was converted into first-strand cDNA using the Mint cDNA synthesis kit, with a TRBC-specific oligonucleotide serving as the primer. Following uracil-DNA glycosylase treatment, a first 18-cycle PCR with universal primers M1SS and BC2_uni_R was performed on all cDNA. In the authors' own workflow: For normalization, 1 million high-quality reads were randomly selected from each sample, with every read carrying a distinct molecular identifier. Instead of being binned into consensus sequences, reads that shared molecular identifiers were thrown out. MiTCR, with a Q25 quality threshold and the strictest error-elimination algorithm, was used for CDR3 identification, clonotype clustering and error correction. Lower-bound total TCR beta diversity was estimated with a nonparametric unseen species model using Euler transformation. TCRdb reran the public reads through fastp at Q25 and MiXCR, keeping productive beta chains. Each CDR3 protein appears once, grouped with its most common genes and DNA. What appears here as the V and J calls and clone size reflects TCRdb's work, not the paper's. A total of 2 million or so distinct CDR3 sequences appear in this sample, around 48% of them only once. In total, the top ten clones hold about 2.1% of the sample.

This sequence originates from a middle-aged woman in good health. The sample consisted of blood. Rearrangement joined TRBV20-1 to TRBJ2-5, with the D gene not confidently named. Matching the DNA end better, TRBJ2-7 makes the J call doubtful. The DNA is TGCAGTGCTAGACCAGAAGCCTCATACGAGCAGTACTTC. Its product reads: CSARPEASYEQYF.